The rows below give T cell receptor beta chains drawn from one sample of a study of PD-L1 blockade in urothelial cancer. Libraries were prepared by immunoSEQ multiplex PCR; TCRdb keeps only in-frame clonotypes and omits some of them. The sample lists about 100,000 clones, around 82% occurring once. The source material was PBMCs, sampled around atezolizumab (anti-PD-L1) treatment. All receptors come from a man aged 50 or older with urothelial cancer. Each CDR3 is given with its conserved first and last residue. D genes are given only for firm matches. Not all rows give a size; the values are once, few, many and, for expanded clones, a class.

DNA | CDR3 | J | size | D | V
TGTGCCTGGAGTGGGCAGGGTAGTAGAACAGATACGCAGTATTTT | CAWSGQGSRTDTQYF | TRBJ2-3 | . | . | TRBV30
TGTGCCAGCAGTCTCAGGGATTCGGGCAATCAGCCCCAGCATTTT | CASSLRDSGNQPQHF | TRBJ1-5 | . | . | TRBV28
TGTGCTAGCAGACCCCTCAGTAGGGGTCCTACTGAAGCTTTCTTT | CASRPLSRGPTEAFF | TRBJ1-1 | . | . | TRBV7-7
TGTGCCAGCATCAGGGAAAGCAATCAGCCCCAGCATTTT | CASIRESNQPQHF | TRBJ1-5 | . | . | TRBV6-1
TGTGCCAGCAGATTACAGGGGCGGGAAAACATTCAGTACTTC | CASRLQGRENIQYF | TRBJ2-4 | few | TRBD1 | TRBV6-6
TGTGCCAGCAAGTTGGGGCAAGCCAGCTACGAGCAGTACTTC | CASKLGQASYEQYF | TRBJ2-7 | . | . | TRBV2
TGTGCCAGCAGTGACCTAGCGGGAGTGGGTTCGCAAGAGACCCAGTACTTC | CASSDLAGVGSQETQYF | TRBJ2-5 | . | TRBD2 | TRBV6-1
TGTGCCAGCAGCGTTCCCGGGACTAGCGGGAGTCCCCTCTGCACAGATACGCAGTATTTT | CASSVPGTSGSPLCTDTQYF | TRBJ2-3 | once | . | TRBV21-1
TGTGCCAGCAGCTCTCTTGGCCTTGGTAATTCACCCCTCCACTTT | CASSSLGLGNSPLHF | TRBJ1-6 | . | . | TRBV7-6
TGTGCCTGGAGCAAGGGAGCAGATCAGCCCCAGCATTTT | CAWSKGADQPQHF | TRBJ1-5 | . | . | TRBV30
TGTGCCAGTAGTATATCCCCCGAGGGCCTAGGTGAGCAGTACTTC | CASSISPEGLGEQYF | TRBJ2-7 | . | . | TRBV19
TGCGCCAGCAACGCGGGGACTAGCGGCACCTACGAGCAGTACTTC | CASNAGTSGTYEQYF | TRBJ2-7 | . | TRBD2 | TRBV23-1
TGTGCCAGTAGTATCAGTAGCAATCAGCCCCAGCATTTT | CASSISSNQPQHF | TRBJ1-5 | . | . | TRBV19
TGTGCCAGCAGTGATATGGGGCGGGGGTACAATGAGCAGTTCTTC | CASSDMGRGYNEQFF | TRBJ2-1 | . | TRBD2 | TRBV6-1
TGTGCCAGCAGCCTCGGGACAGGGACCTACGAGCAGTACTTC | CASSLGTGTYEQYF | TRBJ2-7 | . | TRBD1 | TRBV11-2
TGTGCCAGCAGCTTAGGGCAGAACACTGAAGCTTTCTTT | CASSLGQNTEAFF | TRBJ1-1 | . | . | TRBV7-3
TGTGCCAGCAGCTTACGGCAGGGCGGTACAGATACGCAGTATTTT | CASSLRQGGTDTQYF | TRBJ2-3 | . | . | TRBV11-3
TGTGCCAGCAGCTTAGTGGTGACTAGCGGGGATACGCAGTATTTT | CASSLVVTSGDTQYF | TRBJ2-3 | . | TRBD2 | TRBV7-2
TGTGCCAGCACCCGGGACAGGGAGCGCGAGCAGTACTTC | CASTRDREREQYF | TRBJ2-7 | few | TRBD1 | TRBV2
TGTGCCAGCAGCCGGGGAGGCCCAGAGCGGTCACCCCTCCACTTT | CASSRGGPERSPLHF | TRBJ1-6 | . | . | TRBV14
TGTGCCAGCATAAATAGCGGGAGTTGGACCGGGGAGCTGTTTTTT | CASINSGSWTGELFF | TRBJ2-2 | . | TRBD2 | TRBV25-1
TGTGCCAGCAGTTCCTCAGGCGAGCAGTACTTC | CASSSSGEQYF | TRBJ2-7 | . | . | TRBV27
TGCGCCAGCGCTTCGGGCCCCAGGGACACTGAAGCTTTCTTT | CASASGPRDTEAFF | TRBJ1-1 | . | . | TRBV5-1
TGTGCCTGGAGCTCAGGGGGCGCTGGTGGCTACACCTTC | CAWSSGGAGGYTF | TRBJ1-2 | . | TRBD1 | TRBV30
TGTGCCAGCAGCGTAGCCGGGACAGGCGATTTCAATGAGCAGTTCTTC | CASSVAGTGDFNEQFF | TRBJ2-1 | . | TRBD1 | TRBV9
TGTGCCAGCAGTATTGGGACAGGGGGCGAGCAGTACTTC | CASSIGTGGEQYF | TRBJ2-7 | . | TRBD1 | TRBV2
TGTGCCAGCAGATCCAGGGATGATGGCTACACCTTC | CASRSRDDGYTF | TRBJ1-2 | . | . | TRBV6-1
TGTGCCAGCAGTCCCCTTGGCGGGATAGATACGCAGTATTTT | CASSPLGGIDTQYF | TRBJ2-3 | . | . | TRBV28
TGTGCCAGTAGTATAGGAGCGGGAGTGGTCTACGAGCAGTACTTC | CASSIGAGVVYEQYF | TRBJ2-7 | . | TRBD2 | TRBV19
TGCGCCAGCAGCCAACCGCGGGGGGGGGAGCTGTTTTTT | CASSQPRGGELFF | TRBJ2-2 | . | TRBD2 | TRBV4-1
TGTGCCAGCAGGGGACAGGGGACTATCCATGAGCAGTTCTTC | CASRGQGTIHEQFF | TRBJ2-1 | . | TRBD1 | TRBV2
TGTGCCAGCTCCGTCCAAGAGACCCAGTACTTC | CASSVQETQYF | TRBJ2-5 | . | . | TRBV27
TGTGCCAGCAGCTCCCCGGATACGCAGTATTTT | CASSSPDTQYF | TRBJ2-3 | . | . | TRBV7-2
TGTGCCAGCAGTGTTACAGGGGTTGCTGGCTACACCTTC | CASSVTGVAGYTF | TRBJ1-2 | . | TRBD1 | TRBV2
TGTGCCAGCAGTTACTTACCTAGCGGGAGTCCCGGGGAGCTGTTTTTT | CASSYLPSGSPGELFF | TRBJ2-2 | once | TRBD2 | TRBV6-6
TGTGCCAGCAGTCAAACAGGGATCCAGGAGCAGTTCTTC | CASSQTGIQEQFF | TRBJ2-1 | . | . | TRBV28
TGTGCCAGCTCACCGGACTCTCAAGAGACCCAGTACTTC | CASSPDSQETQYF | TRBJ2-5 | . | . | TRBV18
TGTGCCAGTAGCACACGACAGGGCAATCAGCCCCAGCATTTT | CASSTRQGNQPQHF | TRBJ1-5 | . | . | TRBV19
TGCAGCGTTGGGGGGGTGGGCACTGAAGCTTTCTTT | CSVGGVGTEAFF | TRBJ1-1 | . | . | TRBV29-1
TGCGCCAGCCTAGAGTCGGGAGGCACTTATCAAGAGACCCAGTACTTC | CASLESGGTYQETQYF | TRBJ2-5 | . | TRBD2 | TRBV10-1
TGCGCCAGCAGCTTGAATCCGGGACAGGGGGTCCACGAGCAGTACTTC | CASSLNPGQGVHEQYF | TRBJ2-7 | . | TRBD1 | TRBV5-1
TGTGCCAGCAGCCCGGGACAGGGGGCCCTCCATGAGCAGTTCTTC | CASSPGQGALHEQFF | TRBJ2-1 | few | TRBD1 | TRBV14
TGTGCCAGCAGCGAACAGGGGTTCTATAATTCACCCCTCCACTTT | CASSEQGFYNSPLHF | TRBJ1-6 | . | TRBD1 | TRBV7-2
TGTGCCAGCAGTGCTGGACACTACTCCTACGAGCAGTACTTC | CASSAGHYSYEQYF | TRBJ2-7 | once | . | TRBV6-5
TGTGCCTGGAGCCAAACCGCTGCGGGAGGATCAACCCTCTCCTACAATGAGCAGTTCTTC | CAWSQTAAGGSTLSYNEQFF | TRBJ2-1 | few | TRBD2 | TRBV30
TGCGCCAGCAGCTTACGCAGCTCCTACAATGAGCAGTTCTTC | CASSLRSSYNEQFF | TRBJ2-1 | few | . | TRBV5-1
TGTGCCAGCAGCCTACAGCCTAGCGGGAGCAATGAGCAGTTCTTC | CASSLQPSGSNEQFF | TRBJ2-1 | . | TRBD2 | TRBV7-3
TGTGCCAGCAGCCCACGGGACATTCTGGCCGAGCAGTACTTC | CASSPRDILAEQYF | TRBJ2-7 | . | . | TRBV9
TGCAGTGCTAGGACAGGGCGCGGCTACACCTTC | CSARTGRGYTF | TRBJ1-2 | . | TRBD1 | TRBV20-1
TGTGCCAGCGGACTTACGGGGTTTGTCTACGAGCAGTACTTC | CASGLTGFVYEQYF | TRBJ2-7 | . | . | TRBV28
TGTGCCAGCAGCTTAGGAATGCGGGTGTCCGGGAATGAGCAGTTCTTC | CASSLGMRVSGNEQFF | TRBJ2-1 | . | . | TRBV11-2
TGTGCCAGCAGCTTCAGGACAGAAAACATTCAGTACTTC | CASSFRTENIQYF | TRBJ2-4 | . | . | TRBV5-5
TGTGCCAGCAGCTTCTCAAGAGCGAATAGCAATCAGCCCCAGCATTTT | CASSFSRANSNQPQHF | TRBJ1-5 | . | . | TRBV7-9
TGTGCCAGCAGTTATTCCGGGACAGACGCTGAAAAACTGTTTTTT | CASSYSGTDAEKLFF | TRBJ1-4 | . | TRBD1 | TRBV6-5